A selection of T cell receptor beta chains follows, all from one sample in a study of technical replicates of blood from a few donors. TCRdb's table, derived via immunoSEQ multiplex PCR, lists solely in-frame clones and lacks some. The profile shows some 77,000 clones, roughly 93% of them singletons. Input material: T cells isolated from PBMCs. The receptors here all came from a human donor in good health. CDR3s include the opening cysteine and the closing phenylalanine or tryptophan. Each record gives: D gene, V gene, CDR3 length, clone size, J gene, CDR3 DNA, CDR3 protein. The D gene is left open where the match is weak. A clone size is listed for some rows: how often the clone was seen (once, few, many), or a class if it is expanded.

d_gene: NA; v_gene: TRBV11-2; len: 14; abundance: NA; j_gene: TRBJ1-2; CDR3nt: TGTGCCAGCAGCCCTTCAACCGACTTCTATGGCTACACCTTC; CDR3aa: CASSPSTDFYGYTF
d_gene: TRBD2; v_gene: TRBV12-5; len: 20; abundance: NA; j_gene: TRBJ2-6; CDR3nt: TGTGCTAGTGGTCCAACCCTGACTAGCGGGAGTTTCTCTGGGGCCAACGTCCTGACTTTC; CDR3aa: CASGPTLTSGSFSGANVLTF
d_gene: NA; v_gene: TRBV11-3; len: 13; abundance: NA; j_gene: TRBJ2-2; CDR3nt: TGTGCCAGCAGCTTAGCGCGGGCCGGGGAGCTGTTTTTT; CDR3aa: CASSLARAGELFF
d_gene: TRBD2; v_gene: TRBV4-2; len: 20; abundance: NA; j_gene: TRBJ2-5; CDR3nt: TGTGCCAGCAGCCAAGATGGTTATGATGGGTCAGGACTAGTTTTTGAGACCCAGTACTTC; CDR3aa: CASSQDGYDGSGLVFETQYF
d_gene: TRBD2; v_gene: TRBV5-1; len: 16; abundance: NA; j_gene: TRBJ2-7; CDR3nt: TGCGCCAGCAGCTTGGTATATAGCGGGAGTAAGGACGAGCAGTACTTC; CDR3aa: CASSLVYSGSKDEQYF
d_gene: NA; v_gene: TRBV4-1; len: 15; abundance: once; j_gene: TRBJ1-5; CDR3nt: TGCGCCAGCAGCCGAGGGCTAGGGGGTAATCAGCCCCAGCATTTT; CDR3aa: CASSRGLGGNQPQHF
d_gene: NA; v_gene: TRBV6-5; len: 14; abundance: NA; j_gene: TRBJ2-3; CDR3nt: TGTGCCAGCAGTTACGAGGGATCGCGAGATACGCAGTATTTT; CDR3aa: CASSYEGSRDTQYF
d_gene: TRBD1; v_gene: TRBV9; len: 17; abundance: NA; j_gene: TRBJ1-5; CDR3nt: TGTGCCAGCAGCGCGAATCCGGGACAGGGGAGCAATCAGCCCCAGCATTTT; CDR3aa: CASSANPGQGSNQPQHF
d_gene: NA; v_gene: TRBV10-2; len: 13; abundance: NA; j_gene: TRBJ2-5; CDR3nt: TGCGCCAGCAGTGAGTCTAGGGGAGAGACCCAGTACTTC; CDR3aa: CASSESRGETQYF
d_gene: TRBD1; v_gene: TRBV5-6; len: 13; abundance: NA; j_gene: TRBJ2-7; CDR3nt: TGTGCCAGCAGCTGGGACAGTTCCTACGAGCAGTACTTC; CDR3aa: CASSWDSSYEQYF
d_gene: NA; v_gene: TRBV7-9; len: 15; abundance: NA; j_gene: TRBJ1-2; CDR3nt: TGTGCCAGCAGCTTAACGACAGGAGAGAACTATGGCTACACCTTC; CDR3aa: CASSLTTGENYGYTF
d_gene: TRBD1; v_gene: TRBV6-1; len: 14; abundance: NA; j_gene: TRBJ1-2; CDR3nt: TGTGCCAGTGGACAGGGGGCCGCGGACTATGGCTACACCTTC; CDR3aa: CASGQGAADYGYTF
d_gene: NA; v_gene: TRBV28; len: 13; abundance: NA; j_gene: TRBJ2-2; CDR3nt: TGTGCCAGCCGGGACACGAACACCGGGGAGCTGTTTTTT; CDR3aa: CASRDTNTGELFF
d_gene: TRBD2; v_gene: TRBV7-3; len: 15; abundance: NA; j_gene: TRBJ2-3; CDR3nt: TGTGCCAGCAGCTTCCGGCGGGAGGTGGCAGATACGCAGTATTTT; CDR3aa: CASSFRREVADTQYF
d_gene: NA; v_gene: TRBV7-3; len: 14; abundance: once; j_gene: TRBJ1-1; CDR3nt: TGTGCCAGCAGCTTCGGCAGGGGCTCCACTGAAGCTTTCTTT; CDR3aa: CASSFGRGSTEAFF
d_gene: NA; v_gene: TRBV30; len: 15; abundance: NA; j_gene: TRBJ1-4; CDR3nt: TGTGCCTGGAGTGTACTGGACTCAACTAATGAAAAACTGTTTTTT; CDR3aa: CAWSVLDSTNEKLFF
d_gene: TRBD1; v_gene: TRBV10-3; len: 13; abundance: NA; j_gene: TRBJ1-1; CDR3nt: TGTGCCATCAGTCAGGGGGCGGTTACTGAAGCTTTCTTT; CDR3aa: CAISQGAVTEAFF
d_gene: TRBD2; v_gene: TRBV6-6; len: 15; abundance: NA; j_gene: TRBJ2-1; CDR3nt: TGTGCCAGCAGTTACGCGGGGGGTAAGGACAATGAGCAGTTCTTC; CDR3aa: CASSYAGGKDNEQFF
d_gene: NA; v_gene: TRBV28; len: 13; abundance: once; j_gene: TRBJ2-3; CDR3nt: TGTGCCAGTACCAAAGCTAGCACAGATACGCAGTATTTT; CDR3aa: CASTKASTDTQYF
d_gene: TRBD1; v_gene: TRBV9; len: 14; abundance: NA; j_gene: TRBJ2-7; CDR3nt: TGTGCCAGCAGCGTAGGCGGGACAGGGGACGAGCAGTACTTC; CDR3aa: CASSVGGTGDEQYF
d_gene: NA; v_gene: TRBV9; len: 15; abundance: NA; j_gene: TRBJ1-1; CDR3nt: TGTGCCAGCAGCGTGGGGGCGGACAGGAACACTGAAGCTTTCTTT; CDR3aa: CASSVGADRNTEAFF
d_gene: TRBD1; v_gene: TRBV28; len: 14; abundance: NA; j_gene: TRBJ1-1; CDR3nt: TGTGCCACCACCGACAGGGGATTATACACTGAAGCTTTCTTT; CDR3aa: CATTDRGLYTEAFF
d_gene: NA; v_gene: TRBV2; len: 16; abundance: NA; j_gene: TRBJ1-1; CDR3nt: TGTGCCAGCATCTGGGGAGTAGATAGACAGAACACTGAAGCTTTCTTT; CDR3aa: CASIWGVDRQNTEAFF
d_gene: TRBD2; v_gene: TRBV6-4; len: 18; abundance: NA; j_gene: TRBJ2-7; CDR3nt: TGTGCCAGCAGTGACTCGATCGTGTTGACGGGAGGCCCCTACGAGCAGTACTTC; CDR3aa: CASSDSIVLTGGPYEQYF
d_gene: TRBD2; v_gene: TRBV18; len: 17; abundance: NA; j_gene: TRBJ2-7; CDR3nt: TGTGCCAGCTCACCACTAGCGGGAGGGGAGATCGGATACGAGCAGTACTTC; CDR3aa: CASSPLAGGEIGYEQYF
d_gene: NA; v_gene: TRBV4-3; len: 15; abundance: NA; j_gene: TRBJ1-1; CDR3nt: TGCGCCAGCAGCCAAGTGGCCGACTTGAAAGCTGAAGCTTTCTTT; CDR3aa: CASSQVADLKAEAFF
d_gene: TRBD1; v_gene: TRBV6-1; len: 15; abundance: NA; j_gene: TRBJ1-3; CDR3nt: TGTGCCAGCAAGGGACAGCCTAGCTCTGGAAACACCATATATTTT; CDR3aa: CASKGQPSSGNTIYF
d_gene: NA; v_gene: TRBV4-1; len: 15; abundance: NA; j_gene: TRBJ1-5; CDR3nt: TGCGCCAGCAGCCTCGGTCTCGGGGGGGGCCAGCCCCAGCATTTT; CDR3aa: CASSLGLGGGQPQHF
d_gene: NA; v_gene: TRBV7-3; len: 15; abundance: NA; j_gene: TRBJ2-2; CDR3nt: TGTGCCAGCAGCTTATTCGGACTGGGGTCCGGGGAGCTGTTTTTT; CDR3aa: CASSLFGLGSGELFF
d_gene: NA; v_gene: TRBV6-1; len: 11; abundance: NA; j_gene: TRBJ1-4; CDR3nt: TGTGCCAGCAGAAAGGGGGAAAAACTGTTTTTT; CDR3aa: CASRKGEKLFF
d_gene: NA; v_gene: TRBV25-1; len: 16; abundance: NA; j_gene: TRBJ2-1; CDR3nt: TGTGCCAGCAGTGAATCTAGAGGAAGGTCCTACAATGAGCAGTTCTTC; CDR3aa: CASSESRGRSYNEQFF
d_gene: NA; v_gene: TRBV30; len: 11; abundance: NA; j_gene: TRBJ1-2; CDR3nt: TGTGCCTGGAGTGCAGGGGATGGCTACACCTTC; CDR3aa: CAWSAGDGYTF
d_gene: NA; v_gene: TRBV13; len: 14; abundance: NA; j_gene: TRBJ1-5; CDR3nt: TGTGCCAGCAGCCTCCAGGGGAGCAATCAGCCCCAGCATTTT; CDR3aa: CASSLQGSNQPQHF
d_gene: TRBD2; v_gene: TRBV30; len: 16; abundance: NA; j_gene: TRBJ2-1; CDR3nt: TGTGCCTGGAGTGTACTGGGGCGGGGGGCCTACAATGAGCAGTTCTTC; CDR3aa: CAWSVLGRGAYNEQFF
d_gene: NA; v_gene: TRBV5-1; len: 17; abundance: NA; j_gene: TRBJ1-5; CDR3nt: TGCGCCAGCAGGCAGGGGCTAATAAGGTACGGCAATCAGCCCCAGCATTTT; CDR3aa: CASRQGLIRYGNQPQHF
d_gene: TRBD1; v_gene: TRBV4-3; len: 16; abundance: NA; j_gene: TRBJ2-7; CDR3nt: TGCGCCAGCAGCCAAGATCCTCGGACAGGGCTCCGCGAGCAGTACTTC; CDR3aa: CASSQDPRTGLREQYF
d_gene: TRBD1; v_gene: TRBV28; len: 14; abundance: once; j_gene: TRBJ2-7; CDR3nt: TGTGCCAGCAAAGAAGACAGGGGCAACTACGAGCAGTACTTC; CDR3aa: CASKEDRGNYEQYF
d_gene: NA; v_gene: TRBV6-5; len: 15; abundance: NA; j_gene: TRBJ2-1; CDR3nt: TGTGCCAGCAGTTTAAGGGGAAGCTCCTACAATGAGCAGTTCTTC; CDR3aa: CASSLRGSSYNEQFF
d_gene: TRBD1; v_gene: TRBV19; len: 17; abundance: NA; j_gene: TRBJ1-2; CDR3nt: TGTGCCAGTAGATTTGAGGTACAGGGGCCGCGTGGCTATGGCTACACCTTC; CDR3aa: CASRFEVQGPRGYGYTF
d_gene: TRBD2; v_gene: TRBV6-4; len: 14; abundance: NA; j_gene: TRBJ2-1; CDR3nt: TGTGCCAGCAGTGGACTAGCGGGAGGCAATGAGCAGTTCTTC; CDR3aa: CASSGLAGGNEQFF
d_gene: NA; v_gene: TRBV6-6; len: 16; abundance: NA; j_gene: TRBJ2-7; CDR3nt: TGTGCCAGCAGTTACCCTGGACAGAGGAGCTCCTACGAGCAGTACTTC; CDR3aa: CASSYPGQRSSYEQYF
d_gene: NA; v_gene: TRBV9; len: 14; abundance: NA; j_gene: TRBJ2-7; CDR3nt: TGTGCCAGCAGCGTAGGGGGCAGTACCTACGAGCAGTACTTC; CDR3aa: CASSVGGSTYEQYF
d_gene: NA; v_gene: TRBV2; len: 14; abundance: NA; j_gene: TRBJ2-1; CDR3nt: TGTGCCAGCAGTGCCAACCCCAGGGCCAATGAGCAGTTCTTC; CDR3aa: CASSANPRANEQFF
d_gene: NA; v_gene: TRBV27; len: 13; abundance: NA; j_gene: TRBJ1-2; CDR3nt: TGTGCCAGCAGTTTTAACAGGAACTATGGCTACACCTTC; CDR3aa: CASSFNRNYGYTF
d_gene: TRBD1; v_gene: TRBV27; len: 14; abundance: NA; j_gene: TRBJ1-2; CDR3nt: TGTGCCAGCAGTTCAGGGACAGGGAAGGGTGGCTACACCTTC; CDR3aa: CASSSGTGKGGYTF